The clone carrying this T cell receptor beta chain was recorded once. Antigen: not known. This CDR3 contains 14 residues. CDR1 is ENHRY, CDR2 SYGVKD, per germline. Trimming left V 6 bases short and J 7 bases short, with 15 bases between. These data are taken from a study of memory CD4+ T cells and cytomegalovirus serostatus. Study as a whole: Donors were healthy Belgian adults, 10 or so CMV seropositive and 24 seronegative.

Study-level points and caveats: Each of 55 to 80 CMV-associated TCRbeta sequences occurred in one to five individuals. The CMV-associated TCR signature appears largely within the CD4+ memory repertoire.

The protocol was immunoSEQ multiplex PCR, while the TCRdb copy is restricted to in-frame clones and leaves out a portion. The table has tens of thousands of clones, 82% seen once; the top ten hold around 0.63%. Single viable CD3+CD4+CD8-CD45RO+ cells were sorted as the memory CD4+ T cells. The source of this sequence is an adult in good health and CMV-seronegative. The sample was memory CD4+ T cells from blood. The rearrangement joins TRBV10-3 to TRBJ2-2; no clear D gene. CDR3 sequence: CAISQNSIDGELFF. The CDR3 DNA reads as TGTGCCATCAGCCAGAATTCGATTGACGGGGAGCTGTTTTTT.